The 8 T cell receptor beta chains reported below all come from one sample, sequenced in a study of T-cell reconstitution after alpha-beta-depleted transplantation in children listed by TCRdb under 2016. According to the study, the label for this sample's treatment or condition signals: allogeneic hematopoietic cell transplantation with graft depleted of TCRalphabeta T cells and CD19 B cells. The receptor library was made with PCR. Data came from an Illumina HiSeq 2500. TCR libraries were prepared with molecular barcoding, using unique molecular identifiers to normalize TCRbeta repertoire quantification. Clones were called with MiXCR by TCRdb after fastp trimmed the public reads at Q25, and only in-frame beta chains were retained. All rows with the same CDR3 protein become a single entry with the most common DNA and genes. Present in this sample are around 700,000 distinct CDR3 sequences, 13% of which were seen just once. The top ten constitute 0.65% to 0.9% of the sample.

The sequencing used PBMCs, collected before TCRalphabeta/CD19-depleted stem cell transplant. The receptors shown here come from a girl aged 2 to 10 with congenital amegakaryocytic thrombocytopenia, due to receive a stem cell transplant.

This clonotype was recorded at least ten times. V usage is TRBV12-3 or TRBV12-4 and J usage is TRBJ1-1, with D maybe TRBD1 (6 bases). This CDR3 comprises 12 residues. V lost 8 bases and J 4 bases, leaving 11 bases between the germline ends. CDR3 nucleotides: TGTGCCAGCGAGGGGGAGCTCACTGAAGCTTTCTTT. Translated: CASEGELTEAFF.

This clonotype was seen a handful of times. V is TRBV12-3 or TRBV12-4 and J is TRBJ2-3; D remains unclear. Trimming left V 4 bases short and J 6 bases short, with 11 bases between. This CDR3 has 13 residues. Written as DNA, the CDR3 is TGTGCCAGCAGTTACGAGTTCCGGGATACGCAGTATTTT. Its translation is CASSYEFRDTQYF.

The gene calls are TRBV5-1 and TRBJ2-2; D is unresolved. The CDR3 sequence is 13 residues long. Per the germline V gene, CDR1 is SGHRS and CDR2 is YFSETQ. V dropped 4 bases and J dropped 7 bases, with 11 bases sitting between them. The CDR3 reads CASSQYGGGELFF. The CDR3 DNA sequence: TGCGCCAGCAGCCAATACGGCGGCGGGGAGCTGTTTTTT.

This clonotype was detected ten times or more. This rearrangement joins TRBV20-1 to TRBJ2-1; the D gene could be TRBD1 or TRBD2 (6 bases each). Germline loops: CDR1 DFQATT, CDR2 SNEGSKA (reference sequence). V lost 0 bases to trimming and J lost 12 bases, with 15 bases between them. There are 13 residues in the CDR3. This CDR3 reads CSARERGVEGQFF. The CDR3 DNA reads as TGCAGTGCTAGAGAAAGGGGGGTGGAAGGGCAGTTCTTC.

This clonotype was observed many times. The chain carries TRBV15 and TRBJ1-6, with D unclear. Germline V gene data show CDR1 as LNHNV and CDR2 as YYDKDF (reference sequence). V was shortened by 5 bases and J by 0 bases, with 11 bases between the two germline ends. The CDR3 covers 16 residues. The CDR3 loop is CATSDGVSSYNSPLHF. The CDR3 region has the DNA TGTGCCACCAGCGACGGGGTTAGCTCCTATAATTCACCCCTCCACTTT.

This clonotype was counted a few times. The chain carries TRBV29-1 and TRBJ2-1; the D gene could be TRBD1 or TRBD2 (5 bases each). V dropped 7 bases and J dropped 0 bases, with 19 bases sitting between them. The germline V gene encodes CDR1 SQVTM and CDR2 ANQGSEA. CDR3 length: 16 amino acids. DNA for the CDR3: TGCAGCGGGGTCGGGACCAAGCCGAGCTCCTACAATGAGCAGTTCTTC. It is translated as CSGVGTKPSSYNEQFF.

This clonotype showed up many times. CDR3 DNA sequence: TGTGCCAGCAGTTTCTCGTCTTTTAACTCACCCCTCCACTTT. Protein sequence: CASSFSSFNSPLHF. J is TRBJ1-6 and V is TRBV12-3 or TRBV12-4; D remains ambiguous. The CDR3 runs to 14 residues. V shed 3 bases and J shed 10 bases, with 13 bases lying between them.

This clonotype was seen many times. The V and J genes are TRBV4-1 and TRBJ2-3, with TRBD2 matching over 14 bases. J gave up 5 bases and V 6 bases, and 7 bases lay outside the gene matches. This CDR3 contains 16 residues. Germline CDR1 and CDR2: MGHRA and YSYEKL. CDR3 in amino acids: CASRRLAGGPQDTQYF. Here the CDR3 DNA reads TGCGCCAGCAGAAGACTAGCGGGAGGGCCCCAAGATACGCAGTATTTT.